These 5 T cell receptor beta chains share one sample of origin, sequenced in a study of blood T cell repertoires in COVID-19. Measured with immunoSEQ multiplex PCR; TCRdb has only the in-frame clones, and not every one. The sample lists 140,000 to 150,000 clones; 80% to 85% were seen once. Sequencing was performed on peripheral blood. These TCRs come from a man aged 25 to 45 with COVID-19, enrolled during active disease.

J is TRBJ2-2 and V is TRBV18; D call uncertain. This CDR3 has 16 residues. Trimming took off 1 base at V and 1 base at J, with 10 bases between the two ends. Germline-derived CDR1 and CDR2 are KGHSH and LQKENI. CDR3 in DNA: TGTGCCAGCTCACCACTGATACAGAAGAACACCGGGGAGCTGTTTTTT. Translating it yields CASSPLIQKNTGELFF.

The chain recombines TRBV7-2 with TRBJ1-3; the D gene is possibly TRBD1 (5 bases). Germline loops: CDR1 SGHTA, CDR2 FQGNSA. V was pared by 2 bases and J by 2 bases, with 7 bases between. The CDR3 consists of 14 residues. For the CDR3, the DNA is TGTGCCAGCAGCTTAAGGGGTGCTGGAAACACCATATATTTT. Translating it yields CASSLRGAGNTIYF.

This clone was found once. The genes are TRBV7-8 and TRBJ2-4; D is possibly TRBD1 (5 bases). V gave up 4 bases and J gave up 0 bases, with 13 bases separating them. Germline CDR1 and CDR2: SGHVS and FQNEAQ. CDR3 length: 16 amino acids. CDR3 protein: CASSWGAALAKNIQYF. CDR3 DNA sequence: TGTGCCAGCAGCTGGGGCGCAGCACTAGCCAAAAACATTCAGTACTTC. Full variable domain (rest looked up from reference TRBV7-8 and TRBJ2-4): GAGVSQSPRYKVAKRGQDVALRCDPISGHVSLFWYQQALGQGPEFLTYFQNEAQLDKSGLPSDRFFAERPEGSVSTLKIQRTQQEDSAVYLCASSWGAALAKNIQYFGAGTRLSVL.

The chain is built from TRBV13 and TRBJ2-1; 7 positions agree with TRBD1. The V gene's germline CDR1 is PRHDT and CDR2 FYEKMQ (reference sequence). After removal of 5 bases from V and 9 bases from J, the junction contained 4 bases not matched to a gene. This CDR3 has 12 residues. In DNA, the CDR3 is TGTGCCAGCAGCAAGGGGGCTCCTGAGCAGTTCTTC. It yields the protein CASSKGAPEQFF.

The chain joins TRBV11-2 to TRBJ2-5, with TRBD1 identical over 8 bases. This CDR3 is 15 amino acids long. The V and J ends lost 1 base and 4 bases, in that order; junction bases with no gene match: 5. Per germline, CDR1 SGHAT and CDR2 FQNNGV. CDR3 DNA: TGTGCCAGCAGCTTAGTAACCAGGGGGCCAGAGACCCAGTACTTC. Its translation: CASSLVTRGPETQYF.